The T cell receptor (beta chain) described here comes from a study of T cell responses to AZD1222 COVID-19 vaccine. Produced via immunoSEQ multiplex PCR; TCRdb's table is partial and in-frame only. The sample shows about 140,000 clones, almost 95% of them seen only once. In germline, CDR1 is MNHEY, CDR2 SVGAGI. The V end lost 0 bases, the J end lost 6 bases, and 9 bases lay between the germline ends. CDR3 length: 14 amino acids. The receptor was derived from an adult who received the AZD1222 COVID-19 vaccine. Sequences were derived from peripheral blood, sampled 28 days after the second AZD1222 dose. The J gene is TRBJ2-1, the V gene TRBV6-5; D is unresolved. The CDR3 loop is CASSYSYSSNEQFF. CDR3 bases: TGTGCCAGCAGTTACTCCTATAGCTCCAATGAGCAGTTCTTC.